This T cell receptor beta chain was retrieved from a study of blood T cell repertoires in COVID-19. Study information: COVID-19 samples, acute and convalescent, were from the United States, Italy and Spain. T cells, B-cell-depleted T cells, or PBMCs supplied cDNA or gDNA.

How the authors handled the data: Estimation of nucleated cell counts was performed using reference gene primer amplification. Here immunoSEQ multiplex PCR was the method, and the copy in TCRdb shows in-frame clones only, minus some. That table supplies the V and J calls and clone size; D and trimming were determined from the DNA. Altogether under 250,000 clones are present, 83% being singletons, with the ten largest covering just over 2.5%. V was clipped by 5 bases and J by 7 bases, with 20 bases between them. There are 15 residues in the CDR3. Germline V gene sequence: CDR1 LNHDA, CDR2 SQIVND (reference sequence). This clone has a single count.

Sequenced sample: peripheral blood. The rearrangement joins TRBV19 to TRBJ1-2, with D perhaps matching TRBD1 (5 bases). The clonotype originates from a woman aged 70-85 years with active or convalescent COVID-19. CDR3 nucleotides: TGTGCCAGTAGTGCCTCAACCACCCGAAGGGGTGGCTACACCTTC. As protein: CASSASTTRRGGYTF.